There are a few counts of the clone carrying this TCR beta chain. What it binds is unknown. The source of the sample is a study of T cell repertoires in cytomegalovirus infection. TCRdb re-analysed the reads in MiXCR, keeping a single row per CDR3 protein. The data contain approximately 1,000,000 distinct CDR3 sequences, less than 35% of them singletons. This receptor was identified in a human donor in good health (CMV status not recorded). Some clones in this sample may be carry-over from other donors' samples. The input for sequencing was cultured CD8+ T cells from PBMCs, taken from culture after CMV antigen stimulation.

CDR3 loop: CASSLTNGELFF. The CDR3 nucleotides are TGTGCCAGCAGCTTAACGAACGGGGAGCTGTTTTTT. This chain joins TRBV7-3 and TRBJ2-2; no definite D call. V was clipped by 0 bases and J by 7 bases, with 3 bases between them. This CDR3 comprises 12 residues. The germline gives CDR1 SGHTA, CDR2 FQGTGA.